The text below deals with one T cell receptor beta chain. This entry comes from a study of blood T cell repertoires in COVID-19. Study background: Acute-phase and convalescent COVID-19 samples originated in the United States, Italy and Spain. In each case, the material was cDNA or gDNA derived from T cells, B-cell-depleted T cells, or PBMCs.

Trimming cost V 0 bases and J 2 bases; bases outside gene matches: 15. CDR3 length: 19 amino acids. Germline assignment: CDR1 SGHTA and CDR2 FQGNSA. Study processing details: Estimates of nucleated cell counts were drawn from the amplification of reference gene primers. TCRdb keeps only in-frame clones here, not all; method: immunoSEQ multiplex PCR. That table furnishes V, J and clone size, whereas the DNA furnished D and trimming. The data contain 100,000 or so clones, roughly 80% of them seen just once; the ten biggest clones take up approximately 15%. The clonotype originates from a woman older than 75 with acute or convalescent COVID-19. Sequencing was performed on peripheral blood. The chain carries TRBV7-2 and TRBJ2-7, with 8 bases aligning to TRBD1. CDR3 loop: CASSLAGQGASRRTYEQYV. DNA of the CDR3: TGTGCCAGCAGCTTAGCGGGGCAGGGGGCATCCAGACGGACCTACGAGCAGTACGTC.